This TCR beta chain was identified in a study of CD8 T cells in ankylosing spondylitis. Study-wide results and limits: Earlier reports found some motif variants in synovial fluid and blood in reactive arthritis. Relatively scarce in peripheral blood, disease-linked clones were CD8+. What seemed typical of ankylosing spondylitis blood was a TCR beta motif built from several highly homologous variants.

The CDR3 consists of 13 residues. V was cut by 4 bases and J by 5 bases, with 11 bases left in between. Germline assignment: CDR1 SGHAT and CDR2 FQNNGV. Quantitative 5'-RACE with molecular barcodes produced the TCR beta libraries. A single record per CDR3 protein comes from TCRdb applying MiXCR to the 5' RACE reads. The sample shows about 800,000 distinct CDR3 sequences, about an eighth of them seen only once. Points on this clonotype: Its antigen remains unknown.

This clonotype was sampled from a male donor with ankylosing spondylitis. Specimen: blood, either unsorted or a sorted T cell fraction (not recorded which). The chain carries TRBV11-2 and TRBJ1-2; D not resolved. CDR3 bases: TGTGCCAGCAGCTCCCTTTTGAGTTATGGCTACACCTTC. It specifies CASSSLLSYGYTF.